One T cell receptor beta chain is described in this entry. Its target is unknown. One end of the junction does not line up with germline, which may come from a read error. No patient received treatment before thyroid surgery. Authors' processing steps: Clinicopathological groups differed in CDR3, with these differences serving to build a distant-metastasis classifier for papillary thyroid cancer. TCRdb re-called the PCR reads via MiXCR. These V and J calls derive from TCRdb rather than the authors' analysis. The profile shows 20,000 to 25,000 clones, more than 15% of them singletons. Germline-derived CDR1 and CDR2 are MNHNS and SASEGT. This CDR3 has 14 residues. The sample belongs to a study of metastatic and nonmetastatic thyroid tumors. On the study more broadly: Patients with malignant and benign thyroid disease provided blood and tumor or nodule tissue, whose repertoires were compared. Study outcomes and limitations: Reportedly, malignant thyroid tumors had significantly higher TCR beta diversity than benign nodules, in blood and tumor.

The receptor's source is a female donor with papillary thyroid cancer or a benign thyroid nodule (not recorded which). Some clones in this sample may be carry-over from other donors' samples. The chain uses TRBV6-1 and TRBJ2-7; TRBD2 agrees at 7 bases. Sequencing was carried out using tumor tissue. The CDR3 is CASRKMGLISELYF. CDR3 in DNA: TGTGCCAGCAGGAAAATGGGACTAATATCCGAGCTGTACTTC.